These 32 T cell receptor beta chains were sequenced from one sample in a study of identifying expanded T cells in peripheral blood. Assay used: immunoSEQ multiplex PCR; TCRdb lists only in-frame clones, some missing. The sample has about 130,000 clones, about 88% seen once. Sample: blood. The source is a person aged 18-70 years in good health.

The chain has TRBV7-9 and TRBJ1-1, with a tentative D call TRBD1 (5 bases). CDR1 is SEHNR, CDR2 FQNEAQ, per germline (reference sequence). Trimming took 5 bases from V and 1 from J, leaving 14 bases between them. The CDR3 is made up of 15 amino acids. The CDR3 spells CASSQPDGGNTEAFF. The CDR3 nucleotides are TGTGCCAGCAGCCAACCCGACGGGGGGAACACTGAAGCTTTCTTT.

This clone has a handful of counts. The genes are TRBV6-1 and TRBJ2-1, with D tentatively TRBD2 (5 bases). The CDR3 length is 14 residues. Between the trimmed V and J ends, which lost 7 bases and 6 bases, there was a span of 16 bases. Germline lookup yields CDR1 MNHNS and CDR2 SASEGT. The CDR3: CASTRGEWVNEQFF. CDR3 coding DNA: TGTGCCAGCACCCGGGGAGAGTGGGTCAATGAGCAGTTCTTC.

The V gene is TRBV10-2, the J gene TRBJ2-7, with TRBD1 matching 7 bases. V gave up 10 bases and J gave up 1 base; unmatched junction bases: 7. Germline V lookup: CDR1 WSHSY, CDR2 SAAADI. The CDR3 loop spans 13 amino acids. The chain's CDR3 is CATSDRVSYEQYF. In DNA, the CDR3 is TGCGCCACCTCCGACAGGGTATCCTACGAGCAGTACTTC.

V and J are TRBV27 and TRBJ2-4; D is unresolved. Trimming removed 5 bases at V and 0 bases at J, with 5 bases between. This CDR3 is 13 amino acids long. In germline, CDR1 is MNHEY, CDR2 SMNVEV (reference sequence). The CDR3: CASSPIAKNIQYF. CDR3 coding DNA: TGTGCCAGCAGTCCAATAGCCAAAAACATTCAGTACTTC.

The chain links TRBV29-1 to TRBJ2-3; possibly TRBD1 for D (5 bases). V lost 0 bases to trimming and J lost 1 base, with 8 bases between them. Germline loops: CDR1 SQVTM, CDR2 ANQGSEA. The CDR3 consists of 14 residues. The CDR3 region is CSVEEGRGTDTQYF. As DNA, the CDR3 is TGCAGCGTTGAAGAAGGCAGGGGCACAGATACGCAGTATTTT.

The chain employs TRBV19 and TRBJ2-7; perhaps TRBD1 as D (5 bases). The CDR3 runs 11 residues. V lost 7 bases to trimming and J lost 3 bases, with 7 bases between them. From germline, CDR1 is LNHDA and CDR2 SQIVND (reference sequence). The CDR3 loop is CASTDSYEQYF. Written as DNA, the CDR3 is TGTGCCAGTACCGACAGCTACGAGCAGTACTTC.

V and J are TRBV5-6 and TRBJ2-1; D gene unclear. CDR1 is SGHDT, CDR2 YYEEEE, per germline. V was trimmed by 4 bases and J by 7 bases, leaving 18 bases between them. CDR3 length: 15 residues. In nucleotides, the CDR3 is TGTGCCAGCAGCGATCTAGGGTCCCCTCCTAATGAGCAGTTCTTC. It specifies CASSDLGSPPNEQFF.

The V and J genes are TRBV28 and TRBJ2-3; D remains ambiguous. Trimming pared 1 base from V and 4 bases from J, leaving 6 bases between. Germline V gene sequence: CDR1 MDHEN, CDR2 SYDVKM. The length of the CDR3 is 13 residues. CDR3 sequence reads: CASSLSSADTQYF. The CDR3 bases are TGTGCCAGCAGTTTATCCTCGGCAGATACGCAGTATTTT.

The genes are TRBV18 and TRBJ2-2; D ambiguous. This CDR3 has 12 residues. V was shortened by 3 bases and J by 7 bases, with 6 bases between the two germline ends. Germline lookup yields CDR1 KGHSH and CDR2 LQKENI. CDR3 region: CASSPAGGELFF. CDR3 DNA sequence: TGTGCCAGCTCACCGGCCGGCGGGGAGCTGTTTTTT.

This clone occurred once. The chain joins TRBV30 to TRBJ1-5; 7 bases are a match to TRBD1. Germline CDR1 reads GTSNPN; CDR2 reads SVGIG (reference sequence). V lost 7 bases and J lost 3; bases outside the gene matches: 6. This CDR3 has 13 amino acids. The chain's CDR3 is CAYAGQINQPQHF. In DNA, the CDR3 is TGTGCCTACGCGGGACAGATCAATCAGCCCCAGCATTTT.

Notes on this clone: Its ends do not fully match the called genes, so a read error is possible. The rearrangement links TRBV18 to TRBJ2-5; 7 nucleotides agree with TRBD1. The CDR3 sequence is 14 residues long. CDR1 and CDR2 (germline): KGHSH, LQKENI. The CDR3 DNA sequence: TGTGCCAGCTCCCCACTGGGACAGAAAGAGACCCAGTACTTC. Its translation: CASSPLGQKETQYF.

This sequence joins TRBV6-6 and TRBJ1-2; 9 bases line up with TRBD1. CDR1 MNHNY and CDR2 SVGAGI come from the germline V gene (reference sequence). V trimming: 4 bases; J trimming: 8 bases; junction bases outside the gene matches: 8. The CDR3 length is 14 residues. The CDR3, as DNA: TGTGCCAGCAGTTGGGGACAGGGACAAGAGGGCTACACCTTC. Protein product: CASSWGQGQEGYTF.

The V gene is TRBV9, the J gene TRBJ1-2; 7 bases match TRBD1. The V and J ends lost 2 bases and 4 bases, in that order; junction bases with no gene match: 14. Germline assignment: CDR1 SGDLS and CDR2 YYNGEE. The CDR3 loop spans 17 amino acids. CDR3 nucleotide sequence: TGTGCCAGCAGCGTCGGGACAGCTCCACAAGCCTTCTATGGCTACACCTTC. This codes for CASSVGTAPQAFYGYTF.

The rearrangement joins TRBV19 to TRBJ2-1; TRBD1 matches 9 bases. V was pared by 7 bases and J by 6 bases, with 7 bases of the junction left unmatched. This CDR3 has 14 residues. Germline V gene sequence: CDR1 LNHDA, CDR2 SQIVND (reference sequence). In DNA, the CDR3 is TGTGCCAGTAACAATAAGGACAGGGGCAATGAGCAGTTCTTC. Its protein is CASNNKDRGNEQFF.

V usage is TRBV28 and J usage is TRBJ2-7, with a possible D match to TRBD1 (6 bases). CDR1 MDHEN and CDR2 SYDVKM come from the germline V gene. The germline V and J ends were trimmed by 7 bases and 5 bases, with 15 bases remaining between them. This CDR3 has 13 residues. In DNA, the CDR3 is TGTGCCAGCAAAAGTCAGGGGAACGACGAGCAGTACTTC. The encoded protein is CASKSQGNDEQYF.

The CDR3 sequence: CASSFGFPGNTIYF. The CDR3 bases are TGTGCCAGCAGCTTCGGGTTTCCTGGAAACACCATATATTTT. The chain joins TRBV7-3 to TRBJ1-3; D unresolved. In germline, CDR1 is SGHTA, CDR2 FQGTGA. The CDR3 contains 14 residues. V was trimmed by 3 bases and J by 2 bases, leaving 8 bases between them.

In its sample, this clone was seen a few times. This rearrangement joins TRBV7-9 to TRBJ1-5; 7 nucleotides match TRBD1. V lost 5 bases to trimming and J lost 7 bases; unmatched junction nucleotides: 5. The CDR3 has 13 amino acids. Germline CDR1 SEHNR, CDR2 FQNEAQ (reference sequence). CDR3 sequence: CASSPTGDQPQHF. In nucleotides, the CDR3 is TGTGCCAGCAGCCCCACAGGGGACCAGCCCCAGCATTTT.

This chain links TRBV29-1 with TRBJ1-2; 12 positions agree with TRBD1. V lost 4 bases to trimming and J lost 6 bases; unmatched junction nucleotides: 9. CDR1 is SQVTM and CDR2 is ANQGSEA in the germline V gene. The CDR3 contains 15 residues. The CDR3 nucleotides read TGCAGCGTTGGGGGACAGGGGGCCCTACCCGATGGCTACACCTTC. Its translation is CSVGGQGALPDGYTF.

The chain couples TRBV6-5 to TRBJ2-7; the D call may be TRBD1 or TRBD2 (5 bases each). CDR1 MNHEY and CDR2 SVGAGI come from the germline V gene. This CDR3 has 14 residues. V was pared by 6 bases and J by 1 base, with 13 bases between. In DNA form, the CDR3 reads TGTGCCAGCAGCGGGACGGCTGGGTCCTACGAGCAGTACTTC. It encodes CASSGTAGSYEQYF.

The CDR3 region is CASRTSLANTGELFF. The CDR3 bases are TGTGCCAGCAGAACGTCCCTCGCGAACACCGGGGAGCTGTTTTTT. This chain connects TRBV11-2 to TRBJ2-2; D is uncertain. CDR1 is SGHAT, CDR2 FQNNGV, per germline. The CDR3 has 15 residues. V lost 6 bases and J lost 0, with 11 bases in between.

This chain links TRBV10-1 with TRBJ2-1; D is possibly TRBD1 or TRBD2 (5 bases each). The CDR3 consists of 11 residues. Trimming stripped 6 bases from V and 10 bases from J, with 10 bases between. Germline CDR1 reads WNHNN; CDR2 reads SYGVQD (reference sequence). DNA for the CDR3: TGCGCCAGCAGCGGGAAGGGGGAGCAGTTCTTC. The encoded protein is CASSGKGEQFF.

The CDR3 here is CASSQVVGGTYEQYF. In DNA, the CDR3 is TGCGCCAGCAGCCAAGTTGTGGGGGGCACCTACGAGCAGTACTTC. The chain couples TRBV4-3 to TRBJ2-7; the D gene could be TRBD1 or TRBD2 (6 bases each). This CDR3 is 15 amino acids long. Between the trimmed V and J ends, which lost 1 base and 2 bases, there was a span of 12 bases. From germline, CDR1 is LGHNA and CDR2 YSLEER.

V gene TRBV10-3 combines with J gene TRBJ1-2; D is possibly TRBD1 (6 bases). In germline, CDR1 is ENHRY, CDR2 SYGVKD. Trimming stripped 6 bases from V and 8 bases from J, with 13 bases between. This CDR3 spans 12 amino acids. In nucleotides, the CDR3 is TGTGCCATCAGCGAACAGGGAAGGGGCTACACCTTC. Amino acids: CAISEQGRGYTF.

This chain uses TRBV5-4 with TRBJ1-1; the D is unclear. V lost 0 bases to trimming and J lost 1 base, with 10 bases between them. From germline, CDR1 is SGHNT and CDR2 YYREEE (reference sequence). There are 15 residues in the CDR3. The CDR3 nucleotides read TGTGCCAGCAGCTTGGTTAGCGGCTGGAACACTGAAGCTTTCTTT. This gives the protein CASSLVSGWNTEAFF.

The CDR3 DNA sequence: TGTGCCAGCAGGGAGGGACAGGGTATCGGGGAGCTGTTTTTT. Amino acid sequence: CASREGQGIGELFF. The chain links TRBV6-5 to TRBJ2-2, with TRBD1 identical over 9 bases. The length of the CDR3 is 14 residues. The J segment lost 7 bases and the V segment lost 6 bases, leaving 6 bases of the junction unmatched. Per germline, CDR1 MNHEY and CDR2 SVGAGI.

The V call is TRBV18, the J call TRBJ2-7; TRBD1 might be the D (5 bases). The CDR3 is 13 residues long. The germline V gene has CDR1 KGHSH and CDR2 LQKENI. V was clipped by 4 bases and J by 6 bases, with 13 bases between them. CDR3 bases: TGTGCCAGCTCACAAGGGGAAGGCCGCGAGCAGTACTTC. It codes for CASSQGEGREQYF.

This clone has a handful of counts. The rearrangement links TRBV5-1 to TRBJ1-5; weak D call: TRBD1 (5 bases). Germline V gene lookup returns CDR1 SGHRS and CDR2 YFSETQ. The CDR3 has 14 amino acids. Trimming took 0 bases from V and 4 from J, leaving 8 bases between them. CDR3 nucleotides: TGCGCCAGCAGCTTGGATGGACATAATCAGCCCCAGCATTTT. Translation: CASSLDGHNQPQHF.

CDR3 in amino acids: CASSLRQGAAYEQYF. The CDR3 nucleotides read TGTGCCAGCAGCTTAAGACAGGGGGCGGCCTACGAGCAGTACTTC. This chain connects TRBV7-2 to TRBJ2-7, with 10 positions matching TRBD1. The CDR3 has 15 amino acids. V dropped 2 bases and J dropped 2; count of bases not matched to a gene: 3. The V gene's germline CDR1 is SGHTA and CDR2 FQGNSA. The entire variable domain, with the rest obtained from reference TRBV7-2 and TRBJ2-7, is as follows: GAGVSQSPSNKVTEKGKDVELRCDPISGHTALYWYRQSLGQGLEFLIYFQGNSAPDKSGLPSDRFSAERTGGSVSTLTIQRTQQEDSAVYLCASSLRQGAAYEQYFGPGTRLTVT.

Worth noting for this clone: With a much larger clone just one base away, this may be a read error. This chain connects TRBV5-1 to TRBJ1-2; D not certain. There are 15 residues in the CDR3. Germline assignment: CDR1 SGHRS and CDR2 YFSETQ. The CDR3 DNA reads as TGCGCCAGCAGAATAGAAGAGGGAACCAACTATGGCTACATCTTC. Translation: CASRIEEGTNYGYIF.

This chain uses TRBV5-5 with TRBJ2-7, with 9 positions matching TRBD1. The CDR3 loop spans 14 amino acids. Germline assignment: CDR1 SGHKS and CDR2 YYEKEE (reference sequence). The J segment lost 5 bases and the V segment lost 4 bases, leaving 7 bases of the junction unmatched. The CDR3 region has the DNA TGTGCCAGCAGCCCCGTGGGACAGGGAAACGAGCAGTACTTC. Translation gives CASSPVGQGNEQYF.

This clone has only one observation. This chain connects TRBV7-2 to TRBJ1-3; D perhaps matches TRBD1 (5 bases). This CDR3 region has 15 residues. The germline CDR1 and CDR2 sequences are SGHTA and FQGNSA. V was shortened by 0 bases and J by 4 bases, with 10 bases between the two germline ends. The DNA of the CDR3 is TGTGCCAGCAGCTTAGCGGAGGGGTTCGGAAACACCATATATTTT. Encoded protein: CASSLAEGFGNTIYF.

The genes are TRBV19 and TRBJ1-1; D uncertain. The CDR3 loop spans 12 amino acids. CDR1 is LNHDA, CDR2 SQIVND, per germline (reference sequence). Deletions cut 9 bases from V and 1 base from J, with 9 bases between. CDR3 region: CASWKGNTEAFF. CDR3 DNA: TGTGCCAGCTGGAAAGGGAACACTGAAGCTTTCTTT.